Presented here are 10 T cell receptor beta chains from one specimen sequenced in a study of blood T cell repertoires in COVID-19. Data came from immunoSEQ multiplex PCR; TCRdb stores just in-frame clones and leaves some out. The data hold a few hundred thousand clones, with over 70% observed a single time. Sequenced sample: PBMCs or T cells enriched from blood (not recorded which). These receptors were obtained from a man younger than 45 who had recovered from COVID-19.

The V gene is TRBV10-2, the J gene TRBJ2-7; possible D gene TRBD2, 5 bases. V lost 2 bases and J 4 bases, leaving 12 bases between the germline ends. Germline lookup yields CDR1 WSHSY and CDR2 SAAADI. CDR3 length: 14 amino acids. The CDR3 DNA is TGCGCCAGCAGTGAGGGGAGTTTGGCTTACGAGCAGTACTTC. Protein: CASSEGSLAYEQYF.

The chain links TRBV12-3 or TRBV12-4 to TRBJ1-2; D gene unclear. V lost 6 bases, J lost 7 bases, and 9 bases lay in between. This CDR3 has 11 amino acids. The CDR3 DNA reads as TGTGCCAGCAGGCATTCAGGTGGCTACACCTTC. Its translation: CASRHSGGYTF.

This chain links TRBV3-1 (or the pseudogene TRBV3-2) with TRBJ1-5; D uncertain. V was trimmed by 3 bases and J by 3 bases, leaving 6 bases between them. Per germline, CDR1 LGHDT and CDR2 YNNKEL (reference sequence). The CDR3 length is 13 residues. The CDR3 sequence: CASSQDYNQPQHF. As DNA, the CDR3 is TGTGCCAGCAGCCAGGACTACAATCAGCCCCAGCATTTT.

The V gene is TRBV18, the J gene TRBJ2-3; D gene uncertain. Trimming left V 1 base short and J 1 base short, with 3 bases between. Germline V gives CDR1 KGHSH, CDR2 LQKENI. CDR3 length: 13 amino acids. CDR3 nucleotide sequence: TGTGCCAGCTCACCACGGCGCACAGATACGCAGTATTTT. Translated: CASSPRRTDTQYF. Based on the CDR3 plus reference TRBV18 and TRBJ2-3, the full variable domain is NAGVMQNPRHLVRRRGQEARLRCSPMKGHSHVYWYRQLPEEGLKFMVYLQKENIIDESGMPKERFSAEFPKEGPSILRIQQVVRGDSAAYFCASSPRRTDTQYFGPGTRLTVL.

The chain carries TRBV4-2 and TRBJ1-2; D is unresolved. The V gene lost 0 bases and the J gene lost 4 bases, with 9 bases spanning the gap. CDR3 size: 14 residues. CDR1 LGHNA and CDR2 YNFKEQ come from the germline V gene. The CDR3 reads CASSQDGSSYGYTF. As DNA, the CDR3 is TGTGCCAGCAGCCAAGATGGCAGTTCCTATGGCTACACCTTC.

The rearrangement joins TRBV12-3 or TRBV12-4 to TRBJ2-1; 7 nucleotides align to TRBD2. Trimming removed 5 bases from V and 9 bases from J; junction bases left unmatched: 7. The CDR3 length is 13 residues. As DNA, the CDR3 is TGTGCCAGCAGTCCCTGGGGGGAGGGTGAGCAGTTCTTC. This sequence encodes CASSPWGEGEQFF.

This chain joins TRBV5-5 and TRBJ2-1; 11 bases line up with TRBD2. The CDR3 contains 15 residues. The V gene's germline CDR1 is SGHKS and CDR2 YYEKEE (reference sequence). Trimming at V came to 0 bases and at J to 8 bases, leaving 4 bases not matched to a gene. The CDR3 spells CASSLVSGGADEQFF. CDR3 coding DNA: TGTGCCAGCAGCTTGGTTAGCGGGGGGGCTGATGAGCAGTTCTTC.

This clone is a singleton in its sample. The rearrangement links TRBV7-8 to TRBJ1-5, with 9 bases that match TRBD1. Germline V gene lookup returns CDR1 SGHVS and CDR2 FQNEAQ. The CDR3 is 14 amino acids. V lost 3 bases and J lost 4; bases outside the gene matches: 1. The DNA of the CDR3 is TGTGCCAGCAGCTTGACAGGGGGGAATCAGCCCCAGCATTTT. Translated, it gives CASSLTGGNQPQHF.

In the case of this clone: The same CDR3 also results from other DNA sequences found in this sample. The chain joins TRBV12-3 or TRBV12-4 to TRBJ1-5; the D gene is possibly TRBD1 (6 bases). The CDR3 length is 13 residues. The V end lost 6 bases, the J end lost 4 bases, and 10 bases lay between the germline ends. The CDR3 DNA reads TGTGCCAGCAGCCCGGACAGTAATCAGCCCCAGCATTTT. Its protein product is CASSPDSNQPQHF.

V is TRBV28 and J is TRBJ1-1, with TRBD1 matching 7 bases. Germline CDR1 reads MDHEN; CDR2 reads SYDVKM. The CDR3 covers 13 residues. The V gene end was trimmed by 4 bases and the J gene end by 6 bases; junction bases not matched to a gene: 5. The CDR3: CASSWTGGSEAFF. The CDR3 DNA is TGTGCCAGCAGTTGGACAGGTGGTTCTGAAGCTTTCTTT.